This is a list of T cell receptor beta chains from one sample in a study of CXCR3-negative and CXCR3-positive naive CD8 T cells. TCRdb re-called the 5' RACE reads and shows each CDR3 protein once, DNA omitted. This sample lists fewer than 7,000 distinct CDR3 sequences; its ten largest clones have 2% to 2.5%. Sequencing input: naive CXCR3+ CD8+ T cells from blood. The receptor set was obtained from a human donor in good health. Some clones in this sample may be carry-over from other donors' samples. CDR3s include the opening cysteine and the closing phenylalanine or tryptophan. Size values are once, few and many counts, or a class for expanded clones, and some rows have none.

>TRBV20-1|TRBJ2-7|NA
CSATSGFSYEQYF
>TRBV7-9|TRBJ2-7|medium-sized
CASSPIPGTALGYEQYF
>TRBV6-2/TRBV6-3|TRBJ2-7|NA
CASIDPEDGTYEQYF
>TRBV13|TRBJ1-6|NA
CASSLWGDGNSPLHF
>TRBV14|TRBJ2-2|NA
CASRVQLISGELFF
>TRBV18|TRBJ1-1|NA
CASSPSRTRHGTEAFF
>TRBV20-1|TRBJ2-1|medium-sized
CSARGWSGVGNEQFF
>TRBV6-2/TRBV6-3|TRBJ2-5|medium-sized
CASSPGLAGRETQYF
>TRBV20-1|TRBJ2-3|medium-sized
CSARKGDWDTQYF
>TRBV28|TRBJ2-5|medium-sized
CASSFQNQETQYF
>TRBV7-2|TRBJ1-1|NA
CASSILPDSRGGTEAFF
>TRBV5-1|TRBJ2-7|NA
CASSLVPSGYEQYF
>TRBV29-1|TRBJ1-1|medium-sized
CSVERGQHTEAFF
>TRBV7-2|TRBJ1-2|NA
CASSLDPPYGYTF
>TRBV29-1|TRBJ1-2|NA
CSVVGTPEGLNYGYTF
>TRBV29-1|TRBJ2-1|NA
CSVVTSGIRAFF
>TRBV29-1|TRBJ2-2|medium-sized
CSVEFWGTGELFF
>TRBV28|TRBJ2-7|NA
CASRLGTWQYF
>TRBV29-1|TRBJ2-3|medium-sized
CASRLREGSTDTQYF
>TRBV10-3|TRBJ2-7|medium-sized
CAISDPGGPGEQYF
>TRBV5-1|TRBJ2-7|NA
CASSPGTVYYEQYF
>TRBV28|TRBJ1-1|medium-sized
CASSFPGQGMNTEAFF
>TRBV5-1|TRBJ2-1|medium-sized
CASSPAASGSNEQFF
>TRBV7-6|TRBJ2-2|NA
CASSSTSGKTTGELFF
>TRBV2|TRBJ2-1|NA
CASSSYSGNEQFF
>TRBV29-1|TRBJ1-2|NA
CSVVLQNDYGYTF
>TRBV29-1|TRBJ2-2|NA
CSVLGTAGGGELFF
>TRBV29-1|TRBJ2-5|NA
CSVEDPVRTSGSVVETQYF
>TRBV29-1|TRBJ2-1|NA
CSVVGGIYNEQFF
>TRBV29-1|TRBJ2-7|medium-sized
CSVERTSGGLREQYF
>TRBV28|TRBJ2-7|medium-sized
CASSWVGRGLEQYF
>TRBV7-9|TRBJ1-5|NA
CASSLGPVNQPQHF
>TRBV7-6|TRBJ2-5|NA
CASSFLWGVETQYF
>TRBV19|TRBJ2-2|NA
CASSLTENTGELFF
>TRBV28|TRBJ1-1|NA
CASTNDQGYTEAFF
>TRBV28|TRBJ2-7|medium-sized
CASSSGQGVYEQYF
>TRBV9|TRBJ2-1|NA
CASSVEAGLAYEQFF
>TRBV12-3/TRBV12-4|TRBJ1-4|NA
CASQGTGDEKLFF
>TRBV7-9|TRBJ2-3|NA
CASSSSGKDGHTQYF
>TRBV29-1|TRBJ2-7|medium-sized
CSVLKGGGPTYEQYF
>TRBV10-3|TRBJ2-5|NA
CAISELGRKGETQYF
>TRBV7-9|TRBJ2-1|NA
CASIGTAGSSYNEQFF
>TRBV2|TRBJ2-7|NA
CASSEALLGGGSSSYEQYF
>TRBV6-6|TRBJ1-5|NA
CASSTQGYQPQHF
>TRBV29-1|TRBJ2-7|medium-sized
CSVYTSRSYEQYF
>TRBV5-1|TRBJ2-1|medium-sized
CASSLYTSGKYNEQFF
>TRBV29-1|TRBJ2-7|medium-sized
CSAYGGNEQYF
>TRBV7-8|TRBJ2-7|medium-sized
CASSFPWTGDPSYEQYF
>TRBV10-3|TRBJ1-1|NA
CAISLNTEAFF
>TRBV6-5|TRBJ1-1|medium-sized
CASSPEGASTEAFF